What follows describes a single T cell receptor (beta chain). Its cognate antigen is unknown. It may be a read error: a sequence one base away is much more abundant. TCRdb re-called the reads through MiXCR, storing one row per CDR3 protein. Seen here are about 8,400 distinct CDR3 sequences, roughly 18% observed once, and the top ten hold approximately 4.3%. The data belong to a study of liver allograft versus peripheral blood T cells. Study in general: The study compared liver allograft T cell receptor repertoires against peripheral blood repertoires of liver transplant recipients.

Study-wide points: Reportedly, the T cell receptor repertoires present inside liver allografts differed from those in peripheral blood.

CDR1 and CDR2 (germline): DFQATT, SNEGSKA (reference sequence). Trimming took off 6 bases at V and 6 bases at J, with 8 bases between the two ends. CDR3 length equals 11 residues. The TCR originated in a human patient who had a liver transplant. Some T cells may trace back to the graft donor. The rearrangement joins TRBV20-1 to TRBJ2-2; D is unresolved. The CDR3 region is CSAALSGELFF. The CDR3 nucleotides are TGCAGTGCGGCCCTGTCCGGGGAGCTGTTTTTT.